This is a list of T cell receptor beta chains from one sample in a study of cytomegalovirus exposure and HLA in healthy donors. The assay was immunoSEQ multiplex PCR, and TCRdb's table has in-frame clones only and misses some. The profile shows about 160,000 clones, about 71% of them singletons. Sequencing used PBMCs. The receptors here all came from a young woman in good health and CMV-seronegative. Each CDR3 is given with its conserved first and last residue. Each record gives: clone size, J gene, D gene, V gene, CDR3 protein, CDR3 DNA. A D gene is named only where the DNA matches it firmly. Expanded clones are given a class, and other clones once, few, many or no size at all.

clone_size: -; j_call: TRBJ2-1; d_call: TRBD2; v_call: TRBV6-4; cdr3_aa: CASSRTSGGEQFF; cdr3_nt: TGTGCCAGCAGTAGGACTAGCGGGGGTGAGCAGTTCTTC
clone_size: -; j_call: TRBJ2-1; d_call: -; v_call: TRBV5-1; cdr3_aa: CASSPNPGLYNEQFF; cdr3_nt: TGCGCCAGCAGCCCTAACCCGGGACTCTACAATGAGCAGTTCTTC
clone_size: -; j_call: TRBJ2-7; d_call: -; v_call: TRBV11-1; cdr3_aa: CASSLDTISYEQYF; cdr3_nt: TGTGCCAGCAGCTTGGACACTATCTCCTACGAGCAGTACTTC
clone_size: -; j_call: TRBJ2-1; d_call: -; v_call: TRBV7-3; cdr3_aa: CASTPGGGAPGGEQFF; cdr3_nt: TGTGCCAGCACCCCCGGCGGCGGGGCCCCTGGTGGTGAGCAGTTCTTC
clone_size: -; j_call: TRBJ1-4; d_call: -; v_call: TRBV25-1; cdr3_aa: CASSVQGGDEKLFF; cdr3_nt: TGTGCCAGCAGTGTACAGGGTGGGGATGAAAAACTGTTTTTT
clone_size: -; j_call: TRBJ2-1; d_call: TRBD2; v_call: TRBV15; cdr3_aa: CATSRGLAGHEQFF; cdr3_nt: TGTGCCACCAGCAGAGGACTAGCTGGCCATGAGCAGTTCTTC
clone_size: few; j_call: TRBJ2-5; d_call: -; v_call: TRBV9; cdr3_aa: CASSARVGETQYF; cdr3_nt: TGTGCCAGCAGCGCGAGGGTGGGGGAGACCCAGTACTTC
clone_size: few; j_call: TRBJ1-1; d_call: -; v_call: TRBV5-8; cdr3_aa: CASSQRTQKAFF; cdr3_nt: TGTGCCAGCAGCCAAAGAACCCAGAAAGCTTTCTTT
clone_size: few; j_call: TRBJ1-1; d_call: -; v_call: TRBV5-1; cdr3_aa: CASSSNINTEAFF; cdr3_nt: TGCGCCAGCAGTTCAAACATCAACACTGAAGCTTTCTTT
clone_size: -; j_call: TRBJ2-5; d_call: -; v_call: TRBV9; cdr3_aa: CASSVVEQETQYF; cdr3_nt: TGTGCCAGCAGCGTAGTAGAGCAAGAGACCCAGTACTTC
clone_size: -; j_call: TRBJ2-7; d_call: -; v_call: TRBV7-9; cdr3_aa: CASSLGAGAYEQYF; cdr3_nt: TGTGCCAGCAGCTTAGGCGCAGGGGCTTACGAGCAGTACTTC
clone_size: -; j_call: TRBJ1-1; d_call: -; v_call: TRBV5-1; cdr3_aa: CASSLEDRNTEAFF; cdr3_nt: TGCGCCAGCAGCTTGGAGGACAGGAACACTGAAGCTTTCTTT
clone_size: -; j_call: TRBJ1-1; d_call: -; v_call: TRBV6-1; cdr3_aa: CASTRDNSRTEAFF; cdr3_nt: TGTGCCAGCACCCGAGACAACAGCAGGACTGAAGCTTTCTTT
clone_size: -; j_call: TRBJ1-5; d_call: TRBD1; v_call: TRBV28; cdr3_aa: CASRMTGYQPQHF; cdr3_nt: TGTGCCAGCAGAATGACAGGGTATCAGCCCCAGCATTTT
clone_size: once; j_call: TRBJ2-4; d_call: -; v_call: TRBV29-1; cdr3_aa: CSVGPRVAKNIQYF; cdr3_nt: TGCAGCGTTGGGCCTCGGGTAGCCAAAAACATTCAGTACTTC
clone_size: few; j_call: TRBJ1-5; d_call: TRBD1; v_call: TRBV27; cdr3_aa: CASRNTGGNQPQHF; cdr3_nt: TGTGCCAGCAGGAACACAGGGGGCAATCAGCCCCAGCATTTT
clone_size: -; j_call: TRBJ2-5; d_call: -; v_call: TRBV2; cdr3_aa: CARTLGLKETQYF; cdr3_nt: TGTGCCAGGACGTTAGGACTTAAAGAGACCCAGTACTTC
clone_size: few; j_call: TRBJ1-4; d_call: TRBD1; v_call: TRBV19; cdr3_aa: CASTFDRGSEKLFF; cdr3_nt: TGTGCCAGTACCTTCGACAGGGGGAGTGAAAAACTGTTTTTT
clone_size: -; j_call: TRBJ2-2; d_call: -; v_call: TRBV27; cdr3_aa: CASSLGSAGELFF; cdr3_nt: TGTGCCAGCAGTTTGGGCAGTGCCGGGGAGCTGTTTTTT
clone_size: -; j_call: TRBJ1-6; d_call: -; v_call: TRBV6-1; cdr3_aa: CASSDPGQGILALHF; cdr3_nt: TGTGCCAGCAGTGACCCCGGGCAGGGAATTTTAGCCCTCCACTTT
clone_size: -; j_call: TRBJ2-3; d_call: -; v_call: TRBV27; cdr3_aa: CATCTGPGDTQYF; cdr3_nt: TGTGCCACCTGTACGGGTCCGGGGGATACGCAGTATTTT
clone_size: -; j_call: TRBJ2-3; d_call: -; v_call: TRBV7-9; cdr3_aa: CASSLDVAFTDTQYF; cdr3_nt: TGTGCCAGCAGCTTAGATGTAGCGTTCACAGATACGCAGTATTTT
clone_size: -; j_call: TRBJ2-2; d_call: TRBD2; v_call: TRBV27; cdr3_aa: CASSLGGRVTGELFF; cdr3_nt: TGTGCCAGCAGTTTAGGCGGGAGAGTGACCGGGGAGCTGTTTTTT
clone_size: -; j_call: TRBJ1-2; d_call: -; v_call: TRBV6-5; cdr3_aa: CASSYYRNYGYTF; cdr3_nt: TGTGCCAGCAGTTACTACAGGAACTATGGCTACACCTTC
clone_size: -; j_call: TRBJ1-1; d_call: -; v_call: TRBV19; cdr3_aa: CATTLHRRDTEAFF; cdr3_nt: TGTGCCACGACCCTACACCGCCGGGACACTGAAGCTTTCTTT
clone_size: once; j_call: TRBJ2-5; d_call: -; v_call: TRBV11-2; cdr3_aa: CASSSDNQETQYF; cdr3_nt: TGTGCCAGCAGCTCAGACAACCAAGAGACCCAGTACTTC
clone_size: -; j_call: TRBJ2-7; d_call: TRBD2; v_call: TRBV28; cdr3_aa: CASSRGGYRVGEQYF; cdr3_nt: TGTGCCAGCAGCCGGGGAGGGTACCGTGTAGGCGAGCAGTACTTC
clone_size: few; j_call: TRBJ2-2; d_call: -; v_call: TRBV6-6; cdr3_aa: CASRRLKNTGELFF; cdr3_nt: TGTGCCAGCAGAAGACTCAAGAACACCGGGGAGCTGTTTTTT
clone_size: -; j_call: TRBJ2-5; d_call: TRBD2; v_call: TRBV4-2; cdr3_aa: CASSQAAGEQTQYF; cdr3_nt: TGTGCCAGCAGCCAAGCGGCGGGAGAACAGACCCAGTACTTC
clone_size: -; j_call: TRBJ1-2; d_call: TRBD1; v_call: TRBV28; cdr3_aa: CASSKGQGNYGYTF; cdr3_nt: TGTGCCAGCAGCAAGGGACAGGGCAACTATGGCTACACCTTC
clone_size: -; j_call: TRBJ1-1; d_call: -; v_call: TRBV14; cdr3_aa: CASSQTRGTEAFF; cdr3_nt: TGTGCCAGCAGCCAGACACGGGGGACTGAAGCTTTCTTT
clone_size: once; j_call: TRBJ2-2; d_call: -; v_call: TRBV7-2; cdr3_aa: CASSFKGDTGELFF; cdr3_nt: TGTGCCAGCAGCTTTAAGGGGGACACCGGGGAGCTGTTTTTT
clone_size: -; j_call: TRBJ2-7; d_call: -; v_call: TRBV11-2; cdr3_aa: CASSQTRLELSYEQYF; cdr3_nt: TGTGCCAGCAGCCAAACTAGACTAGAACTCTCCTACGAGCAGTACTTC
clone_size: -; j_call: TRBJ1-1; d_call: TRBD1; v_call: TRBV9; cdr3_aa: CASSVQGQMNTEAFF; cdr3_nt: TGTGCCAGCAGCGTGCAGGGACAGATGAACACTGAAGCTTTCTTT
clone_size: -; j_call: TRBJ2-1; d_call: TRBD2; v_call: TRBV11-3; cdr3_aa: CASSLDSGGFDEQFF; cdr3_nt: TGTGCCAGCAGCTTAGATAGCGGGGGGTTTGATGAGCAGTTCTTC
clone_size: -; j_call: TRBJ2-2; d_call: -; v_call: TRBV30; cdr3_aa: CAWSVRNTGELFF; cdr3_nt: TGTGCCTGGAGTGTCAGGAACACCGGGGAGCTGTTTTTT
clone_size: -; j_call: TRBJ1-1; d_call: -; v_call: TRBV10-1; cdr3_aa: CATEHLNTEAFF; cdr3_nt: TGCGCCACCGAGCATTTGAACACTGAAGCTTTCTTT
clone_size: -; j_call: TRBJ2-3; d_call: TRBD2; v_call: TRBV9; cdr3_aa: CASSVGATSGRGDTQYF; cdr3_nt: TGTGCCAGCAGCGTAGGGGCGACTAGCGGGAGGGGAGATACGCAGTATTTT
clone_size: once; j_call: TRBJ2-4; d_call: -; v_call: TRBV4-3; cdr3_aa: CASSQTGLAKNIQYF; cdr3_nt: TGCGCCAGCAGCCAAACAGGGTTGGCCAAAAACATTCAGTACTTC
clone_size: -; j_call: TRBJ1-4; d_call: -; v_call: TRBV6-5; cdr3_aa: CASSNGQPPGEKLFF; cdr3_nt: TGTGCCAGCAGTAATGGACAGCCTCCCGGTGAAAAACTGTTTTTT
clone_size: few; j_call: TRBJ2-1; d_call: TRBD2; v_call: TRBV4-3; cdr3_aa: CASSQGGGVYNEQFF; cdr3_nt: TGCGCCAGCAGCCAAGGCGGGGGAGTGTACAATGAGCAGTTCTTC
clone_size: -; j_call: TRBJ1-2; d_call: -; v_call: TRBV6-1; cdr3_aa: CASSELDARNYGYTF; cdr3_nt: TGTGCCAGCAGTGAACTCGATGCCAGGAACTATGGCTACACCTTC
clone_size: once; j_call: TRBJ1-5; d_call: -; v_call: TRBV19; cdr3_aa: CASSIDWVRQPQHF; cdr3_nt: TGTGCCAGTAGTATCGATTGGGTGCGGCAGCCCCAGCATTTT
clone_size: -; j_call: TRBJ2-4; d_call: TRBD2; v_call: TRBV28; cdr3_aa: CASSLGGLAVF; cdr3_nt: TGTGCCAGCAGTTTGGGGGGACTAGCTGTATTC
clone_size: once; j_call: TRBJ2-7; d_call: TRBD2; v_call: TRBV28; cdr3_aa: CASLALAGAIYEQYF; cdr3_nt: TGTGCCAGCCTGGCACTAGCGGGAGCGATTTACGAGCAGTACTTC
clone_size: -; j_call: TRBJ2-1; d_call: -; v_call: TRBV15; cdr3_aa: CATRKGGEGLDEQFF; cdr3_nt: TGTGCCACCAGAAAAGGGGGGGAGGGCCTCGATGAGCAGTTCTTC